The entry that follows covers one T cell receptor beta chain sequence. This record belongs to a study of blood T cell repertoires in COVID-19. On the study more broadly: Sources were T cells, B-cell-depleted T cells, or PBMCs; the material itself was cDNA or gDNA.

Germline loops: CDR1 KGHSH, CDR2 LQKENI. V dropped 2 bases and J dropped 2; count of bases not matched to a gene: 3. The CDR3 has 14 amino acids. Methods used by the authors: Estimated nucleated cell counts came from reference gene primer amplification. Sequencing used immunoSEQ multiplex PCR; TCRdb keeps in-frame clones, though not all of them. The V and J calls and the clone size are those of that table, but D and trimming were determined from the DNA. Here the sample spans 70,000 to 100,000 clones, around 90% being singletons. This receptor was identified in an elderly woman with active or convalescent COVID-19. The sample consisted of peripheral blood. This chain links TRBV18 with TRBJ2-7; 7 nucleotides match TRBD1. CDR3 sequence: CASSPRQGTYEQYF. DNA of the CDR3: TGTGCCAGCTCACCAAGACAGGGAACCTACGAGCAGTACTTC. The whole variable domain, remainder taken from reference TRBV18 and TRBJ2-7, is NAGVMQNPRHLVRRRGQEARLRCSPMKGHSHVYWYRQLPEEGLKFMVYLQKENIIDESGMPKERFSAEFPKEGPSILRIQQVVRGDSAAYFCASSPRQGTYEQYFGPGTRLTVT.